This entry lists 17 T cell receptor beta chains sequenced from one sample in a study of T cell responses to AZD1222 COVID-19 vaccine. Some clones are missing from TCRdb's copy, which holds only in-frame ones; the method was immunoSEQ multiplex PCR. This sample yields almost 35,000 clones, of which about 89% are seen a single time; approximately 7% belongs to the top ten. Sequenced here: peripheral blood, sampled on day 0 of AZD1222 vaccination. These receptor sequences come from an adult in good health.

The rearrangement uses TRBV28 and TRBJ1-6, with unresolved D. Germline V gene data show CDR1 as MDHEN and CDR2 as SYDVKM. The CDR3 runs to 12 residues. Between the trimmed V and J ends, which lost 2 bases and 9 bases, there was a span of 5 bases. Here the CDR3 DNA reads TGTGCCAGCAGTTTAAGAAGTTCACCCCTCCACTTT. The encoded protein is CASSLRSSPLHF.

The chain has TRBV7-2 and TRBJ1-2; D gene unclear. The CDR3 contains 12 residues. CDR1 is SGHTA, CDR2 FQGNSA, per germline. V lost 4 bases and J 7 bases, leaving 10 bases between the germline ends. The CDR3 loop is CASSYSTGGYTF. The CDR3, as DNA: TGTGCCAGCAGCTATTCCACTGGTGGCTACACCTTC.

The J gene is TRBJ2-2, the V gene TRBV9; D gene ambiguous. The V end lost 0 bases, the J end lost 0 bases, and 9 bases lay between the germline ends. This CDR3 comprises 16 residues. Germline CDR1 is SGDLS and CDR2 is YYNGEE. The CDR3 region is CASSVGVRPNTGELFF. As DNA, the CDR3 is TGTGCCAGCAGCGTAGGGGTCAGACCGAACACCGGGGAGCTGTTTTTT.

This clone was seen once. The genes are TRBV19 and TRBJ1-5; 9 positions agree with TRBD1. Trimming took 4 bases from V and 4 from J; bases not matched to a gene: 8. There are 16 residues in the CDR3. CDR1 LNHDA and CDR2 SQIVND come from the germline V gene (reference sequence). Here the CDR3 reads CASSTSGTGRNQPQHF. For the CDR3, the DNA is TGTGCCAGTAGTACCTCCGGGACAGGGAGGAATCAGCCCCAGCATTTT.

This chain links TRBV11-2 with TRBJ2-1, with unresolved D. The germline V and J ends were trimmed by 5 bases and 10 bases, with 12 bases remaining between them. Germline values: CDR1 SGHAT, CDR2 FQNNGV. The CDR3 runs 12 residues. The CDR3 DNA reads as TGTGCCAGCAGCCCCGACCTAGGGGAGCAGTTCTTC. This encodes CASSPDLGEQFF.

The rearrangement uses TRBV19 and TRBJ1-2; the D gene is possibly TRBD1 (6 bases). V shed 6 bases and J shed 3 bases, with 17 bases lying between them. The CDR3 is made up of 15 amino acids. Germline lookup yields CDR1 LNHDA and CDR2 SQIVND (reference sequence). CDR3 residues: CASSQRGATDYGYTF. The CDR3 nucleotides read TGTGCCAGTAGCCAACGGGGGGCAACGGACTATGGCTACACCTTC. Based on the CDR3 plus reference TRBV19 and TRBJ1-2, the full variable domain is DGGITQSPKYLFRKEGQNVTLSCEQNLNHDAMYWYRQDPGQGLRLIYYSQIVNDFQKGDIAEGYSVSREKKESFPLTVTSAQKNPTAFYLCASSQRGATDYGYTFGSGTRLTVV.

The CDR3 DNA reads TGCGCCAGCAGCCAAGAGGGGAAAACCTACGAGCAGTACTTC. It encodes CASSQEGKTYEQYF. This chain joins TRBV4-1 and TRBJ2-7; D gene unclear. From germline, CDR1 is MGHRA and CDR2 YSYEKL. The V gene lost 0 bases and the J gene lost 2 bases, with 8 bases spanning the gap. This CDR3 comprises 14 residues.

The chain is built from TRBV7-9 and TRBJ1-3, with 7 bases identical to TRBD1. The CDR3 totals 16 residues. Losses at the gene ends were 4 bases for V and 8 bases for J; bases not matched to a gene: 14. Looked up from germline, CDR1 is SEHNR and CDR2 is FQNEAQ (reference sequence). This chain's CDR3 is CASSSREDRTGHTIYF. The CDR3 bases are TGTGCCAGCAGCTCCCGGGAGGACAGGACTGGCCACACCATATATTTT.

The V call is TRBV7-9, the J call TRBJ1-2; D is uncertain. The V end was cut by 0 bases, the J end by 6 bases, with 8 bases between. Germline assignment: CDR1 SEHNR and CDR2 FQNEAQ (reference sequence). CDR3 length: 13 residues. CDR3 protein: CASSLAIGNGYTF. The CDR3 DNA reads TGTGCCAGCAGCTTAGCTATCGGTAATGGCTACACCTTC.

The chain joins TRBV4-1 to TRBJ2-1, with TRBD2 matching over 10 bases. The V gene end was trimmed by 4 bases and the J gene end by 6 bases; junction bases not matched to a gene: 21. This CDR3 region has 20 residues. Germline V lookup: CDR1 MGHRA, CDR2 YSYEKL. The CDR3: CASSLPNSRRTSGGRNEQFF. DNA for the CDR3: TGCGCCAGCAGCCTCCCTAATTCAAGAAGGACTAGCGGCGGCCGCAATGAGCAGTTCTTC.

The chain combines TRBV21-1 with TRBJ1-6. TRBV21-1 is a recognized pseudogene. This CDR3 spans 17 amino acids. The CDR3 here is CASSSTGGQVVNSPLHF. The CDR3 nucleotides read TGTGCCAGCAGCAGTACCGGGGGACAAGTAGTTAATTCACCCCTCCACTTT.

The CDR3 region is CASSPPWRGDEQYF. CDR3 DNA: TGTGCCAGCTCACCACCGTGGCGGGGGGACGAGCAGTACTTC. The chain recombines TRBV18 with TRBJ2-7; 8 bases match TRBD2. V was clipped by 0 bases and J by 5 bases; unmatched bases: 3. This CDR3 region has 14 residues. The germline V gene encodes CDR1 KGHSH and CDR2 LQKENI.

This chain links TRBV3-1 (or the pseudogene TRBV3-2) with TRBJ2-7, with 12 bases aligning to TRBD2. This CDR3 region has 17 residues. CDR1 is LGHDT, CDR2 YNNKEL, per germline (reference sequence). V was pared by 5 bases and J by 3 bases, with 11 bases of the junction left unmatched. The CDR3 sequence is CASSEELAGGSSYEQYF. CDR3 coding DNA: TGTGCCAGCAGCGAGGAACTAGCGGGAGGATCTAGCTACGAGCAGTACTTC.

This chain links TRBV10-3 with TRBJ1-1; no clear D gene. The CDR3 has 13 residues. Trimming removed 6 bases at V and 1 base at J, with 9 bases between. CDR1 ENHRY and CDR2 SYGVKD come from the germline V gene. The CDR3 DNA sequence: TGTGCCATCAGGGAGGAACAGAACACTGAAGCTTTCTTT. This gives the protein CAIREEQNTEAFF.

CDR3: CASTDRRGDPLHF. The CDR3 DNA reads TGTGCCAGTACGGACCGACGGGGAGATCCCCTCCACTTT. The V and J genes are TRBV19 and TRBJ1-6, with D uncertain. CDR3 length: 13 amino acids. The V gene's germline CDR1 is LNHDA and CDR2 SQIVND (reference sequence). Deletions cut 7 bases from V and 13 bases from J, with 17 bases between.

V gene TRBV5-4 combines with J gene TRBJ2-7; 9 nucleotides match TRBD2. The V gene end was trimmed by 0 bases and the J gene end by 5 bases; junction bases not matched to a gene: 3. Looked up from germline, CDR1 is SGHNT and CDR2 is YYREEE (reference sequence). The CDR3 is made up of 14 amino acids. In DNA, the CDR3 is TGTGCCAGCAGCTTGGGGACTAGCGACGACGAGCAGTACTTC. Its protein is CASSLGTSDDEQYF.

The V call is TRBV28, the J call TRBJ1-5, with 7 bases lining up with TRBD1. Losses at the gene ends were 4 bases for V and 4 bases for J; bases not matched to a gene: 7. CDR3 length: 15 amino acids. Per the germline V gene, CDR1 is MDHEN and CDR2 is SYDVKM. CDR3 bases: TGTGCCAGCAGTTCCCAACCGACAGGGAATCAGCCCCAGCATTTT. Protein: CASSSQPTGNQPQHF.